The T cell receptor beta chain under discussion was sequenced for a study of blood T cell repertoires in COVID-19. V lost 0 bases to trimming and J lost 3 bases, with 6 bases between them. The length of the CDR3 is 14 residues. Looked up from germline, CDR1 is SEHNR and CDR2 is FQNEAQ (reference sequence). Some clones are missing from TCRdb's copy, which holds only in-frame ones; the method was immunoSEQ multiplex PCR. The sample carries about 94,000 clones, around two thirds recorded once. The material sequenced was peripheral blood. This TCR was recovered from a man in his 70s with COVID-19, enrolled during active disease. This sequence joins TRBV7-9 and TRBJ2-1; a weak D match, TRBD1 (5 bases). The CDR3 nucleotides are TGTGCCAGCAGCTTAGCTGACAGCTACAATGAGCAGTTCTTC. It specifies CASSLADSYNEQFF. Full variable domain (missing parts from reference TRBV7-9 and TRBJ2-1): DTGVSQNPRHKITKRGQNVTFRCDPISEHNRLYWYRQTLGQGPEFLTYFQNEAQLEKSRLLSDRFSAERPKGSFSTLEIQRTEQGDSAMYLCASSLADSYNEQFFGPGTRLTVL.